This TCR beta chain comes out of a study of shared clonotypes between healthy human individuals (TCRdb year 2020). Regarding the study in general: Two women and three men aged 18 to 49 years were included in the cohort. For each donor, CD4 naive and CD4 memory were each given three plates, CD8 naive was given two plates, and CD8 memory was given one plate. The study deeply sequenced blood TCR repertoires of about 5 healthy adults to estimate repertoire size and the extent of clonotype sharing between individuals. To increase sequencing depth and limit assay-specific biases, TCR repertoire library preparation and sequencing were carried out by different laboratories using diverse techniques. Leukapheresis yielded between about 0.85 and 10 billion PBMCs per donor.

The donors were healthy, HIV-negative adults with no recently reported acute infections or vaccinations. Every donor was a Caucasian adult living in Nashville, Tennessee, USA. CD4+ T cells were enriched by magnetic negative selection; naive cells were then positively selected on CD45RA, and the negative fraction formed the memory subset. After blood collection by leukapheresis, PBMCs were isolated using Ficoll-Histopaque density gradient centrifugation and then cryopreserved in the vapor phase of liquid nitrogen. Analytical flow cytometry was used to check the purity and quantity of every magnetically sorted T cell population. Each sorted fraction had its genomic DNA isolated and then quantified by UV absorbance on a Nanodrop 2000c. A distance of 13 bases separates the germline ends of V and J, which lose 4 bases and 14 bases respectively. The CDR3 sequence holds 12 residues, the cysteine and phenylalanine included. Only the CDR3 DNA stays, 36 bases, in frame from base 1. Per the germline V gene (reference sequence), SGHKS is the CDR1 and YYEKEE is the CDR2.

Study-wide findings and limitations: Naive subsets generally had larger estimated clonotype richness than memory subsets. About 5% of naive CD4, more than 3% of naive CD8, about 2.4% of memory CD4, and less than 0.45% of memory CD8 clonotypes were shared across several donors. Higher generation probabilities were observed for clonotypes shared by all four sorted-subset donors than for non-shared clonotypes. Because the study included only a small number of donors, the genetic and exposure-history diversity represented was limited. Pairwise subsampling led to the expectation that sequencing depth would affect the degree of clonotype sharing among donors. Sampling was limited to blood, and TCR repertoires in tissue likely differ from TCR repertoires in blood. Incomplete sequencing was indicated by rarefaction of sorted-subset datasets, despite the large sequencing depth.

TCR CDR3 regions were amplified from genomic DNA by multiplex PCR using the deep immunoSEQ assay. Genomic DNA extracted from each cell subset was distributed evenly over all wells of several immunoSEQ 96-well plates, and each plate served as one replicate. For sorted subsets, around 0.2 ug genomic DNA, equal to 30,000 or so T cell genomes, was loaded into each replicate PCR. The purified libraries were quantified using a Qubit 3.0 fluorometer, sized with a Bioanalyzer 2100, and then quantified again using the KAPA Library Quantification kit. A separate single-read 150-cycle Illumina NextSeq 550 flow cell was used to sequence each immunoSEQ 96-well plate. On the study's bioinformatics: Because only junctional sequences without quality scores were contained in the immunoSEQ output, filtering matching that applied to full-length reads could not be performed. To assign V/J genes and CDR3, sequences were annotated against IMGT germline references using PyIR, a Python wrapper for IgBLAST v1.9. Reads with weak V/J assignments (E-value above 1e-6), missing CDR3, stop codons, out-of-frame junctions, or ambiguous translated residues were removed. V3J clonotypes were defined as sequences sharing the same inferred V gene, J gene, and CDR3 amino acid sequence. Percentage overlap between repertoires was calculated by dividing the number of shared unique clonotypes by the size of the smaller repertoire. Repertoire richness was assessed with RTK rarefaction, the Chao1 estimator, and Recon v2.1 estimates of unobserved clonotypes. Generation probabilities for all TCRbeta clonotypes obtained by the gDNA method from a handful of donors were computed using OLGA. The table comes from immuneACCESS by way of TCRdb, which keeps in-frame sequences with V and J called. Part of the clones is missing from these tables; in studies checked, under half for an unresolved V gene and the rest for unknown reasons. The V and J calls and clone size are taken from that table; D and trimming were inferred from the DNA. Across this sample there are 2 million or so clones, with about 95% seen only once. The ten largest clones take up around 0.13% of the sample.

With regard to this clone: Its antigen is unknown. Qualities for individual bases were not recorded, and no much larger clone is one base off.

The rearranged segments are TRBV5-5 and TRBJ1-6; the D gene is possibly TRBD1, with 6 bases matching. This clonotype was sampled from a man younger than 35 in good health. What was sequenced was naive CD4+ T cells sorted from blood. The meaning of the sample's cell subset or site label: CD45RA+ positively selected. The CDR3 protein: CASSKDRDSLHF. The nucleotide sequence is TGTGCCAGCAGCAAGGACAGAGATTCCCTCCACTTT.